This TCR beta chain was found in a study of shared clonotypes between healthy human individuals. Study-level results: Larger richness was generally estimated for naive than memory subsets.

This table comes from immunoSEQ multiplex PCR, and its TCRdb copy is limited to in-frame clones, with some not included. The table lists approximately 710,000 clones, 90% of them singletons. Concerning this clone itself: What it binds is not known.

Germline assignment: CDR1 LNHNV and CDR2 YYDKDF (reference sequence). Losses at the gene ends were 2 bases for V and 5 bases for J; bases not matched to a gene: 5. There are 16 residues in the CDR3. The rearrangement links TRBV15 to TRBJ2-5; 13 bases line up with TRBD2. The TCR comes from a man between 18 and 35 years old in good health. Some clones in this sample may be carry-over from other donors' samples. The specimen sequenced was memory CD8+ T cells from PBMCs. Subset denoted: CD45RO+ cells pooled with CCR7-negative TemRA cells. The CDR3 DNA sequence: TGTGCCACCAGCAGACCGGGACTAGCGGGACCGGAGACCCAGTACTTC. As protein: CATSRPGLAGPETQYF.